This T cell receptor (beta chain) was obtained from a study of blood T cell repertoires in COVID-19. As for the study in general: Sample material is recorded as cDNA or gDNA derived from T cells, B-cell-depleted T cells, or PBMCs.

Sequencing was performed with immunoSEQ multiplex PCR; in TCRdb, only in-frame clones are kept and a portion is missing. The top ten clones hold 36% of a sample with approximately 74,000 clones, just under 85% of them seen once. J was trimmed by 7 bases and V by 6 bases; bases with no gene match: 7. This CDR3 has 15 residues. Germline-derived CDR1 and CDR2 are MNHEY and SVGAGI. Input material: peripheral blood. The chain employs TRBV6-5 and TRBJ2-2; 11 bases are shared with TRBD2. This receptor was taken from a man in his 70s with acute or convalescent COVID-19. The CDR3 is CASRIAGGPNGELFF. In DNA form, the CDR3 reads TGTGCCAGCAGGATAGCGGGAGGGCCTAACGGGGAGCTGTTTTTT.